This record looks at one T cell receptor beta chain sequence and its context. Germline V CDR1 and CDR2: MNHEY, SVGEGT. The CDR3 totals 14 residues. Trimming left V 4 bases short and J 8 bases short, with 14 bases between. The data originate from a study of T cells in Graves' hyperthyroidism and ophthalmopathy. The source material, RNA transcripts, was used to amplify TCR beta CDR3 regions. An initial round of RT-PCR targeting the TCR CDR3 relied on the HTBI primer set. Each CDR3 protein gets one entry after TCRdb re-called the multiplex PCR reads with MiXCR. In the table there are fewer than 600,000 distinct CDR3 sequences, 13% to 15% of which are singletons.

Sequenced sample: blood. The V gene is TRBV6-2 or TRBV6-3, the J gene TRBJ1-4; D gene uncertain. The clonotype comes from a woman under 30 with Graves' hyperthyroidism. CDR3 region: CASSWVRQGEKLFF. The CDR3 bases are TGTGCCAGCAGTTGGGTTAGGCAAGGGGAAAAACTGTTTTTT.